One and the same sample provided the 13 T cell receptor beta chains below, sequenced in a study of vaccination and CD4 T cells after COVID-19. Noted treatment: roughly 10-day PBMC culture with coronavirus spike peptide pools or control peptides (ViraFEST assay). Their specific antigens are unknown. Cultured CD4+ T-cell DNA underwent Oncomine TCR Beta short-read sequencing. TCRdb used MiXCR to reprocess the PCR reads, holding one entry per CDR3 protein. The repertoire consists of tens of thousands of distinct CDR3 sequences, with 44% occurring once and the leading ten covering about a fifth. Sequenced here: CD4+ T cells from blood, cultured in vitro, sampled before SARS-CoV-2 vaccination. The receptors come from a human donor who received a COVID-19 vaccine.

This CDR3 is CASSPKTGGIYGYTF. DNA for the CDR3: TGTGCCAGCAGCCCGAAGACAGGGGGGATCTATGGCTACACCTTC. The V and J genes are TRBV5-8 and TRBJ1-2, with 9 bases fitting TRBD1. Germline V lookup: CDR1 SGHTS, CDR2 YDEGEE. This CDR3 contains 15 residues. V lost 4 bases to trimming and J lost 4 bases; unmatched junction nucleotides: 8.

The genes are TRBV30 and TRBJ2-5, with 8 positions matching TRBD2. With 2 bases clipped from V and 5 bases from J, the junction kept 7 bases outside the gene matches. Per the germline V gene, CDR1 is GTSNPN and CDR2 is SVGIG (reference sequence). The CDR3 contains 14 residues. DNA for the CDR3: TGTGCCTGGAGTCCGGGGGGGCCTGGTGAGACCCAGTACTTC. Translation gives CAWSPGGPGETQYF.

The chain carries TRBV4-2 and TRBJ1-2; possible D gene TRBD1, 5 bases. Per germline, CDR1 LGHNA and CDR2 YNFKEQ. The CDR3 length is 13 residues. Trimming pared 4 bases from V and 6 bases from J, leaving 12 bases between. CDR3 sequence: CASSRGSGDGYTF. The CDR3 DNA is TGTGCCAGCAGCCGCGGGTCGGGGGATGGCTACACCTTC.

The chain couples TRBV4-1 to TRBJ1-5; D ambiguous. CDR1 is MGHRA and CDR2 is YSYEKL in the germline V gene. The CDR3 is 15 amino acids. Trimming took off 4 bases at V and 0 bases at J, with 10 bases between the two ends. The CDR3 sequence is CASSRSMNSNQPQHF. The DNA for the CDR3 is TGCGCCAGCAGCCGAAGTATGAATAGCAATCAGCCCCAGCATTTT.

V and J are TRBV20-1 and TRBJ1-4; D may be TRBD1 (6 bases). The CDR3 contains 15 residues. V lost 0 bases and J lost 3, with 11 bases in between. CDR1 DFQATT and CDR2 SNEGSKA come from the germline V gene (reference sequence). CDR3 DNA: TGCAGTGCTAGAGACAGGGGTCTGGCTAATGAAAAACTGTTTTTT. The encoded protein is CSARDRGLANEKLFF.

The chain combines TRBV6-1 with TRBJ1-2, with D maybe TRBD1 (6 bases). This CDR3 contains 12 residues. Germline CDR1 MNHNS, CDR2 SASEGT. V was cut by 6 bases and J by 6 bases, with 11 bases left in between. CDR3 bases: TGTGCCAGCAGCAGAACAGGGAATGGCTACACCTTC. Its protein product is CASSRTGNGYTF.

V gene TRBV4-2 combines with J gene TRBJ1-2, with D tentatively TRBD1 (6 bases). The CDR3 runs 16 residues. V was pared by 1 base and J by 7 bases, with 19 bases between. Germline CDR1 reads LGHNA; CDR2 reads YNFKEQ. CDR3 in DNA: TGTGCCAGCAGCCAAGGTCTTTCGGCAGGGGAGGGTGGCTACACCTTC. The encoded protein is CASSQGLSAGEGGYTF.

This clonotype was seen only a few times. The V and J genes are TRBV7-9 and TRBJ1-1, with no clear D. Germline loops: CDR1 SEHNR, CDR2 FQNEAQ (reference sequence). The CDR3 runs to 14 residues. The ends were cut back, 1 base at V and 1 base at J, with 7 bases in the middle. The CDR3 coding sequence is TGTGCCAGCAGCTTAGGTTCGGAGAACACTGAAGCTTTCTTT. It is translated as CASSLGSENTEAFF.

V usage is TRBV10-3 and J usage is TRBJ2-2, with D possibly TRBD1 on 5 matching bases. With 4 bases removed from V and 3 bases from J, the gap between germline ends came to 12 bases. This CDR3 is built from 15 residues. Germline CDR1 ENHRY, CDR2 SYGVKD. CDR3: CAISAGRRDTGELFF. CDR3 bases: TGTGCCATCAGTGCAGGGCGACGAGACACCGGGGAGCTGTTTTTT.

This chain joins TRBV6-2 or TRBV6-3 and TRBJ2-5; 10 bases are shared with TRBD1. The CDR3 sequence is 15 residues long. V lost 5 bases to trimming and J lost 4 bases; unmatched junction nucleotides: 7. Germline CDR1 is MNHEY and CDR2 is SVGEGT. Here the CDR3 DNA reads TGTGCCAGCAGTGCCGTGGACAGGGGGGTAGAGACCCAGTACTTC. It is translated as CASSAVDRGVETQYF.

The CDR3 DNA reads TGCGCCAGCACTCAGATAAGGGGTGACACTGAAGCTTTCTTT. Translation: CASTQIRGDTEAFF. V gene TRBV5-1 combines with J gene TRBJ1-1; a weak D match, TRBD1 (5 bases). The ends were cut back, 6 bases at V and 3 bases at J, with 15 bases in the middle. CDR1 SGHRS and CDR2 YFSETQ come from the germline V gene. The CDR3 runs 14 residues.

The gene calls are TRBV6-5 and TRBJ2-5; no definite D call. The V gene's germline CDR1 is MNHEY and CDR2 SVGAGI. The CDR3 contains 15 residues. With 2 bases removed from V and 0 bases from J, the gap between germline ends came to 10 bases. CDR3 region: CASSYGVADQETQYF. The DNA of the CDR3 is TGTGCCAGCAGTTACGGGGTGGCGGACCAAGAGACCCAGTACTTC.

This clonotype showed up just a few times. The V and J genes are TRBV19 and TRBJ2-2; D possibly uses TRBD1 or TRBD2 (6 bases each). This CDR3 contains 15 residues. The V gene's germline CDR1 is LNHDA and CDR2 SQIVND (reference sequence). V lost 3 bases, J lost 5 bases, and 13 bases lay in between. CDR3 nucleotides: TGTGCCAGTAGTATCGGGGGCAGGCGGACCGGGGAGCTGTTTTTT. This translates into CASSIGGRRTGELFF.